The 21 T cell receptor beta chains below were found in one sample sequenced in a study of blood T cell repertoires in COVID-19. Clones were sequenced by immunoSEQ multiplex PCR, and TCRdb holds only the in-frame ones, with some missing. The sample shows approximately 200,000 clones, 70% to 90% of them seen only once. The sequenced sample consisted of PBMCs or T cells enriched from blood (not recorded which). These receptors were taken from a man aged 35 to 55 who had recovered from COVID-19.

This sequence joins TRBV2 and TRBJ2-7; TRBD2 matches at 10 bases. Germline CDR1 reads SNHLY; CDR2 reads FYNNEI. Unmatched junction bases numbered 10, after V lost 4 bases and J lost 7 bases. This CDR3 has 15 residues. CDR3 sequence: CASSASGGGIVEQYF. CDR3 DNA sequence: TGTGCCAGCAGTGCTAGCGGGGGAGGGATCGTGGAGCAGTACTTC.

This chain connects TRBV7-4 to TRBJ1-5; TRBD1 might be the D (6 bases). Germline-derived CDR1 and CDR2 are SGHVT and SQSDAQ. The CDR3 consists of 15 residues. Between the trimmed V and J ends, which lost 4 bases and 4 bases, there was a span of 14 bases. This CDR3 is CASSSGQFSNQPQHF. CDR3 coding DNA: TGTGCCAGCAGCTCCGGACAGTTTTCAAATCAGCCCCAGCATTTT.

The V call is TRBV3-1 (or the pseudogene TRBV3-2), the J call TRBJ2-7, with D maybe TRBD1 (5 bases). CDR3 length: 14 amino acids. Germline-derived CDR1 and CDR2 are LGHDT and YNNKEL (reference sequence). The V gene lost 4 bases and the J gene lost 0 bases, with 10 bases spanning the gap. DNA for the CDR3: TGTGCCAGCAGCCGGACGACAGACTCCTACGAGCAGTACTTC. Its protein product is CASSRTTDSYEQYF.

In its sample, this clone was seen once. This sequence joins TRBV9 and TRBJ2-3; TRBD2 agrees at 7 bases. The CDR3 runs 16 residues. Per the germline V gene, CDR1 is SGDLS and CDR2 is YYNGEE. With V trimmed by 6 bases and J by 6 bases, 16 bases remained unmatched. Written as DNA, the CDR3 is TGTGCCAGCACTCGAGGAGGGGCGGGAGCATCGGATACGCAGTATTTT. This sequence encodes CASTRGGAGASDTQYF.

The V gene is TRBV7-9, the J gene TRBJ1-2, with D unresolved. The CDR3 has 14 amino acids. Germline CDR1 and CDR2: SEHNR and FQNEAQ (reference sequence). The V and J ends lost 4 bases and 1 base respectively, with 10 bases between them. CDR3 residues: CASSSGGGNYGYTF. The CDR3 DNA reads as TGTGCCAGCAGCTCTGGAGGTGGTAACTATGGCTACACCTTC.

About this clone itself: The junction and the germline gene differ at one end; a read error may be behind it. This rearrangement joins TRBV5-1 to TRBJ1-2, with D unresolved. This CDR3 is 12 amino acids long. From germline, CDR1 is SGHRS and CDR2 YFSETQ. CDR3 sequence reads: CASREDYYGYIF. CDR3 nucleotide sequence: TGCGCCAGCAGGGAGGATTACTATGGCTACATCTTC. Complete variable domain (other parts from reference TRBV5-1 and TRBJ1-2): KAGVTQTPRYLIKTRGQQVTLSCSPISGHRSVSWYQQTPGQGLQFLFEYFSETQRNKGNFPGRFSGRQFSNSRSEMNVSTLELGDSALYLCASREDYYGYIFGSGTRLTVV.

The chain recombines TRBV29-1 with TRBJ2-5; tentative D call: TRBD2 (5 bases). Germline CDR1 is SQVTM and CDR2 is ANQGSEA. Trimming removed 5 bases from V and 5 bases from J, with 6 bases in between. The CDR3 sequence is 10 residues long. In nucleotides, the CDR3 is TGCAGCGTTAGAGGGGAGACCCAGTACTTC. Protein: CSVRGETQYF.

The chain is built from TRBV29-1 and TRBJ1-2, with 7 bases identical to TRBD1. This CDR3 has 13 residues. Germline loops: CDR1 SQVTM, CDR2 ANQGSEA. Trimming removed 4 bases from V and 8 bases from J; junction bases left unmatched: 10. Written as DNA, the CDR3 is TGCAGCGTTGGACAGGGTTTGGGGTCCGGCTACACCTTC. Its translation: CSVGQGLGSGYTF.

This clone has ten or more counts. V usage is TRBV5-4 and J usage is TRBJ2-1; D is uncertain. The CDR3 consists of 12 residues. Trimming removed 2 bases at V and 7 bases at J, with 7 bases between. Germline assignment: CDR1 SGHNT and CDR2 YYREEE (reference sequence). The CDR3 loop reads CASSFGFNEQFF. CDR3 in DNA: TGTGCCAGCAGCTTCGGTTTTAATGAGCAGTTCTTC.

The CDR3 nucleotides read TGTGCCAGTAGTACGGGACTAGCGGGGACCAATGAGCAGTTCTTC. This encodes CASSTGLAGTNEQFF. The J gene is TRBJ2-1, the V gene TRBV19; the match to TRBD2 covers 13 bases. V trimming: 4 bases; J trimming: 6 bases; junction bases outside the gene matches: 3. CDR1 is LNHDA, CDR2 SQIVND, per germline (reference sequence). The CDR3 runs 15 residues.

CDR3 sequence (DNA): TGCGCCAGCAGCTTGGGGGTGCGGGAGAACACCGGGGAGCTGTTTTTT. This encodes CASSLGVRENTGELFF. The chain carries TRBV5-1 and TRBJ2-2; perhaps TRBD2 as D (6 bases). This CDR3 has 16 amino acids. V was pared by 0 bases and J by 1 base, with 10 bases between. From germline, CDR1 is SGHRS and CDR2 YFSETQ.

The rearrangement uses TRBV9 and TRBJ1-3, with 8 bases identical to TRBD1. The CDR3 runs 14 residues. Per the germline V gene, CDR1 is SGDLS and CDR2 is YYNGEE. With V trimmed by 3 bases and J by 3 bases, 2 bases remained unmatched. The CDR3 DNA reads as TGTGCCAGCAGCGGGACAGGGTTTGGAAACACCATATATTTT. Residues: CASSGTGFGNTIYF.

The chain joins TRBV6-5 to TRBJ2-1; D gene uncertain. This CDR3 has 16 amino acids. The germline V gene has CDR1 MNHEY and CDR2 SVGAGI. Between the trimmed V and J ends, which lost 0 bases and 4 bases, there was a span of 13 bases. The CDR3 DNA follows: TGTGCCAGCAGTTACTCGAAGGCGGTGCATTACAATGAGCAGTTCTTC. It encodes CASSYSKAVHYNEQFF.

The V gene is TRBV2, the J gene TRBJ1-1; tentative D call: TRBD1 (5 bases). Germline loops: CDR1 SNHLY, CDR2 FYNNEI. V shed 3 bases and J shed 1 base, with 12 bases lying between them. The CDR3 extends over 15 amino acids. The CDR3 reads CASSDFAGGNTEAFF. The CDR3 DNA is TGTGCCAGCAGTGACTTCGCGGGGGGGAACACTGAAGCTTTCTTT.

This clone was counted a few times. J is TRBJ2-7 and V is TRBV3-1 (or the pseudogene TRBV3-2); D remains ambiguous. Germline V gives CDR1 LGHDT, CDR2 YNNKEL (reference sequence). The CDR3 length is 12 residues. V was shortened by 5 bases and J by 6 bases, with 11 bases between the two germline ends. Here the CDR3 reads CASSFHSSEQYF. The DNA for the CDR3 is TGTGCCAGCAGCTTTCACTCAAGCGAGCAGTACTTC.

J is TRBJ2-3 and V is TRBV7-6; 8 bases agree with TRBD2. The CDR3 extends over 17 amino acids. Trimming cost V 1 base and J 0 bases; bases outside gene matches: 6. CDR1 is SGHVS and CDR2 is FNYEAQ in the germline V gene. This CDR3 is CASSLGSGGFSTDTQYF. The DNA for the CDR3 is TGTGCCAGCAGCTTAGGATCGGGAGGGTTTAGCACAGATACGCAGTATTTT.

This clone was counted ten times or more. V is TRBV6-2 or TRBV6-3 and J is TRBJ1-1, with TRBD1 matching over 8 bases. This CDR3 is built from 17 residues. J gave up 0 bases and V 0 bases, and 6 bases lay outside the gene matches. Germline-derived CDR1 and CDR2 are MNHEY and SVGEGT. CDR3 coding DNA: TGTGCCAGCAGTTACTCGCCGACAGGGGTCATGAACACTGAAGCTTTCTTT. It codes for CASSYSPTGVMNTEAFF.

V usage is TRBV21-1 and J usage is TRBJ2-5; the table assigns TRBD1, which was not confirmed against the DNA. TRBV21-1 is designated a pseudogene. This CDR3 contains 16 residues. DNA of the CDR3: TGTGCCAGCAGCAAAATCAAACAGGGACCTCAAGAGACCCAGTACTTC. Residues: CASSKIKQGPQETQYF.

This clone was recorded many times. The chain couples TRBV7-9 to TRBJ2-2; tentatively, D is TRBD2 (7 bases). V lost 2 bases and J 4 bases, leaving 14 bases between the germline ends. Germline CDR1 reads SEHNR; CDR2 reads FQNEAQ (reference sequence). The CDR3 has 16 amino acids. The CDR3, as DNA: TGTGCCAGCAGCTTAAGTCGCGGGGGCTTCACCGGGGAGCTGTTTTTT. This sequence encodes CASSLSRGGFTGELFF.

The V gene is TRBV19, the J gene TRBJ2-1; the D is unclear. CDR1 is LNHDA, CDR2 SQIVND, per germline (reference sequence). V was clipped by 3 bases and J by 0 bases, with 9 bases between them. The CDR3 consists of 15 residues. CDR3 protein: CASSIGVASYNEQFF. The CDR3 nucleotides are TGTGCCAGTAGTATCGGCGTAGCCTCCTACAATGAGCAGTTCTTC.

This chain joins TRBV10-3 and TRBJ2-3; TRBD2 agrees at 9 bases. The CDR3 loop spans 17 amino acids. Germline CDR1 and CDR2: ENHRY and SYGVKD. The ends lost 6 bases at V and 5 bases at J; junction bases unmatched: 15. In DNA, the CDR3 is TGTGCCATCAGCCTTAGGGGTAGCGGGGGCCCCATAGATACGCAGTATTTT. Translation: CAISLRGSGGPIDTQYF.